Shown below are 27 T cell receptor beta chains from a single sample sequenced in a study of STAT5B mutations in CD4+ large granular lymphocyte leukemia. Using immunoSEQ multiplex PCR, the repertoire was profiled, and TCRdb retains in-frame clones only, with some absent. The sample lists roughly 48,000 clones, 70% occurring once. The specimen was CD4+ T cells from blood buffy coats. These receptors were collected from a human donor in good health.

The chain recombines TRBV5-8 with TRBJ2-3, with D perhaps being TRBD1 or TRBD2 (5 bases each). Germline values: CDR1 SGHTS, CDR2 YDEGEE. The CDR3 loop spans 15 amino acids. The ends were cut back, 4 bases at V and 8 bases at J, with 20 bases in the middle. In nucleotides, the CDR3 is TGTGCCAGCAGCCATGGACGGGGACCGGGTGGTACGCAGTATTTT. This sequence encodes CASSHGRGPGGTQYF.

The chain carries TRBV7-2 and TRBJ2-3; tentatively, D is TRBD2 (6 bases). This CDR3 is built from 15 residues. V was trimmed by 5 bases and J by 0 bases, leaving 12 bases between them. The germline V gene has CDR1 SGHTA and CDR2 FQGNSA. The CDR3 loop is CASSPFGGSTDTQYF. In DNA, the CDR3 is TGTGCCAGCAGCCCCTTTGGGGGGAGCACAGATACGCAGTATTTT.

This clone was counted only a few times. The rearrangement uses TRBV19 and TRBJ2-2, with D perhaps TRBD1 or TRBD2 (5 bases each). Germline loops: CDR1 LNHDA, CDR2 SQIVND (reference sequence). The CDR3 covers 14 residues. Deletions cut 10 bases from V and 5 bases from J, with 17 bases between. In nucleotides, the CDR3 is TGTGCCACCTACCCGGGACGGAGTACCGGGGAGCTGTTTTTT. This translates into CATYPGRSTGELFF.

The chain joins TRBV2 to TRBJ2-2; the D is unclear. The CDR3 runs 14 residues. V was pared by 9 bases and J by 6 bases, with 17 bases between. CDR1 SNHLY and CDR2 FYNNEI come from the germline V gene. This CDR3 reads CASLAVSSAGELFF. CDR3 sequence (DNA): TGTGCCAGTTTAGCTGTTTCGTCGGCCGGGGAGCTGTTTTTT.

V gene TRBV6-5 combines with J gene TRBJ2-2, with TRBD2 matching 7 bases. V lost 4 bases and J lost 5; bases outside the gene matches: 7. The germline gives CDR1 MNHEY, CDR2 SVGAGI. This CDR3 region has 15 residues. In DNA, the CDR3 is TGTGCCAGCAGTTCAAGGGAGGGCGGTACCGGGGAGCTGTTTTTT. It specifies CASSSREGGTGELFF.

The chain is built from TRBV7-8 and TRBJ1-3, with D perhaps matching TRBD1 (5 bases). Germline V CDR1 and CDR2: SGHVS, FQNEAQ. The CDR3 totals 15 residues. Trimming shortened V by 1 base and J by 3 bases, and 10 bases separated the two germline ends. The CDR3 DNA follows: TGTGCCAGCAGCTTAGATTTCAGGGTTGGAAACACCATATATTTT. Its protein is CASSLDFRVGNTIYF.

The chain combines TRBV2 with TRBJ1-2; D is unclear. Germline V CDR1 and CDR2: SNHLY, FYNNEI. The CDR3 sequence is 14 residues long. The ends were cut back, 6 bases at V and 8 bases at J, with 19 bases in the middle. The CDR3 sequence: CASSAQGWSEGYTF. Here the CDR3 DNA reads TGTGCCAGCAGCGCACAAGGTTGGTCAGAGGGCTACACCTTC. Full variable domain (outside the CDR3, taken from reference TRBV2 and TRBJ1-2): EPEVTQTPSHQVTQMGQEVILRCVPISNHLYFYWYRQILGQKVEFLVSFYNNEISEKSEIFDDQFSVERPDGSNFTLKIRSTKLEDSAMYFCASSAQGWSEGYTFGSGTRLTVV.

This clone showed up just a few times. The CDR3 DNA follows: TGCGCCAGCAGCGGAGACAGGGGGCACCGTAAGGGTTTCTTT. Translation gives CASSGDRGHRKGFF. The rearrangement uses TRBV5-1 and TRBJ1-1; 10 nucleotides line up with TRBD1. The CDR3 is 14 amino acids. The junction had 13 bases not matched to a gene; V was cut back by 4 bases and J by 13 bases. Germline assignment: CDR1 SGHRS and CDR2 YFSETQ. Filled out from reference TRBV5-1 and TRBJ1-1, the complete variable domain reads KAGVTQTPRYLIKTRGQQVTLSCSPISGHRSVSWYQQTPGQGLQFLFEYFSETQRNKGNFPGRFSGRQFSNSRSEMNVSTLELGDSALYLCASSGDRGHRKGFFGQGTRLTVV.

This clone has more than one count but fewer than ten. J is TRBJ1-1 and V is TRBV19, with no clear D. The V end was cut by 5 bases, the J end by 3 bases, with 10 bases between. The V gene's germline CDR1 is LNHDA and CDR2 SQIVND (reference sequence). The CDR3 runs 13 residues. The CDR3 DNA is TGTGCCAGTAGTGCCAAATACGACACTGAAGCTTTCTTT. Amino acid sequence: CASSAKYDTEAFF. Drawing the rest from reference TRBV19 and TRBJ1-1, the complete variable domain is DGGITQSPKYLFRKEGQNVTLSCEQNLNHDAMYWYRQDPGQGLRLIYYSQIVNDFQKGDIAEGYSVSREKKESFPLTVTSAQKNPTAFYLCASSAKYDTEAFFGQGTRLTVV.

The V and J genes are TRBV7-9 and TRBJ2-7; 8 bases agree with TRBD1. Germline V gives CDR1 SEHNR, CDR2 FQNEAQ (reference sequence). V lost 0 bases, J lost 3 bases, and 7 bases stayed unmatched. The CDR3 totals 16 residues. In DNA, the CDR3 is TGTGCCAGCAGCTTAGCGCTTGGACAGGGTGGCTACGAGCAGTACTTC. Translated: CASSLALGQGGYEQYF.

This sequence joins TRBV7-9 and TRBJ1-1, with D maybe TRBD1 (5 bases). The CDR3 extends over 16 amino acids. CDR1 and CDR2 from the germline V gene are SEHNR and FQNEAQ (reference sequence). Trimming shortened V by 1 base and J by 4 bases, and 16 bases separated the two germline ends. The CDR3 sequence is CASSLDPGGVGTEAFF. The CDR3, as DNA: TGTGCCAGCAGCTTAGACCCTGGGGGGGTTGGCACTGAAGCTTTCTTT.

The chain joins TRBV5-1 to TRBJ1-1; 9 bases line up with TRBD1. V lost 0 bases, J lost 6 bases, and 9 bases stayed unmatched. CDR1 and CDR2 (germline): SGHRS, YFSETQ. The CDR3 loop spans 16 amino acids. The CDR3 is CASSLVTGTGYSEAFF. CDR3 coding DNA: TGCGCCAGCAGCTTGGTTACCGGGACAGGGTATTCTGAAGCTTTCTTT.

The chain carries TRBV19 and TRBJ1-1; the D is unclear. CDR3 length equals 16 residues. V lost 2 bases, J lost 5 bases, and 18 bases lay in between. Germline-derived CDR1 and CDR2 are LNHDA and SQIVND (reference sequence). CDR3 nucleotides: TGTGCCAGTAGTATACCCCCTGCCAGAGGATGGACTGAAGCTTTCTTT. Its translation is CASSIPPARGWTEAFF. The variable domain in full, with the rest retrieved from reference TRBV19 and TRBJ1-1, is DGGITQSPKYLFRKEGQNVTLSCEQNLNHDAMYWYRQDPGQGLRLIYYSQIVNDFQKGDIAEGYSVSREKKESFPLTVTSAQKNPTAFYLCASSIPPARGWTEAFFGQGTRLTVV.

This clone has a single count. CDR3 DNA: TGTGCCAGCAGTCACCGACAGGGCGTGAATTCACCCCTCCACTTT. Its protein product is CASSHRQGVNSPLHF. The chain combines TRBV28 with TRBJ1-6; 7 positions agree with TRBD1. This CDR3 spans 15 amino acids. Germline loops: CDR1 MDHEN, CDR2 SYDVKM. V was clipped by 5 bases and J by 7 bases; unmatched bases: 8.

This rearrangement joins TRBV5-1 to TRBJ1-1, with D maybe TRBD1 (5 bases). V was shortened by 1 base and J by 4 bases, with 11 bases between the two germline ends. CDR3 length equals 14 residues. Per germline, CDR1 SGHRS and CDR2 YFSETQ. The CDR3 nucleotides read TGCGCCAGCAGCTTGTCGCCAGGGAGCACTGAAGCTTTCTTT. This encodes CASSLSPGSTEAFF.

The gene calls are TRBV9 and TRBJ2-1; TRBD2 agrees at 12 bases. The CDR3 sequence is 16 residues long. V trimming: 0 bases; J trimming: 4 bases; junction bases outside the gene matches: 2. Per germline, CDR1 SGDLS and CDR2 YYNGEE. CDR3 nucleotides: TGTGCCAGCAGCGTAGGGACTAGCGGGGTTTACAATGAGCAGTTCTTC. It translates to CASSVGTSGVYNEQFF.

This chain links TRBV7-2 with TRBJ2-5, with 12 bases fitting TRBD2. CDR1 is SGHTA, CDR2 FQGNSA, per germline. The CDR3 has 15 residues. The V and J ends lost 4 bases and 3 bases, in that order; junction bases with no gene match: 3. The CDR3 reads CASSSRTSGEETQYF. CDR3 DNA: TGTGCCAGCAGCTCTCGGACTAGCGGGGAAGAGACCCAGTACTTC.

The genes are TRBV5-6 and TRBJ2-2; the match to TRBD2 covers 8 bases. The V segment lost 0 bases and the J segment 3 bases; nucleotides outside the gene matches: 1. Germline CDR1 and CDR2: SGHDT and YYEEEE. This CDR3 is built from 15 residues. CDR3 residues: CASSLVSGDTGELFF. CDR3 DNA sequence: TGTGCCAGCAGCTTGGTTAGCGGGGACACCGGGGAGCTGTTTTTT.

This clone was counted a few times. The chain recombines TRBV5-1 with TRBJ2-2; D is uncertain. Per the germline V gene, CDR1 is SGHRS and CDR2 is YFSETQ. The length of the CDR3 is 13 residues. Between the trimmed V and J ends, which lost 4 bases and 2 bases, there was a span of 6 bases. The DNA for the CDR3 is TGCGCCAGCAGCATGGACAACACCGGGGAGCTGTTTTTT. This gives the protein CASSMDNTGELFF.

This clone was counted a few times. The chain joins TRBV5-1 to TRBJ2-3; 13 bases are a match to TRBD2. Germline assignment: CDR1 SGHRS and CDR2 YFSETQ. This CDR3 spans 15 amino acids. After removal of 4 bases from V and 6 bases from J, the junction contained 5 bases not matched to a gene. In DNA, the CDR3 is TGCGCCAGCAGCCCGGGACTAGCGGGGCTCGATACGCAGTATTTT. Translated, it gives CASSPGLAGLDTQYF.

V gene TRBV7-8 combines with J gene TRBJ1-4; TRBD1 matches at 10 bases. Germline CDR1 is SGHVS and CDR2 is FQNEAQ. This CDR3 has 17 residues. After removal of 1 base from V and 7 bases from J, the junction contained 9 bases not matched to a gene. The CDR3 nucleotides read TGTGCCAGCAGCTTAGTCGGGCGCGGGACAGGGGCTGAAAAACTGTTTTTT. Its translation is CASSLVGRGTGAEKLFF.

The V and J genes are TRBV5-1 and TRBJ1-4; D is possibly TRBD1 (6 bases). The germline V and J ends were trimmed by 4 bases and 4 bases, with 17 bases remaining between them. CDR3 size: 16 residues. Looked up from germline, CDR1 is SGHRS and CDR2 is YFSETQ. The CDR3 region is CASSPGGQTLNEKLFF. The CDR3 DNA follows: TGCGCCAGCAGCCCAGGCGGACAGACTCTTAATGAAAAACTGTTTTTT. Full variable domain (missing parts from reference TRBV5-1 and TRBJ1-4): KAGVTQTPRYLIKTRGQQVTLSCSPISGHRSVSWYQQTPGQGLQFLFEYFSETQRNKGNFPGRFSGRQFSNSRSEMNVSTLELGDSALYLCASSPGGQTLNEKLFFGSGTQLSVL.

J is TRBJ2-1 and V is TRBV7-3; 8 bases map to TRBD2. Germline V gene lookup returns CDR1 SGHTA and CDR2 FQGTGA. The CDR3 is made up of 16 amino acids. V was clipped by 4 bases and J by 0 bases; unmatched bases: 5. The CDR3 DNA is TGTGCCAGCAGCTCACCGGGACTAGTCTCCTACAATGAGCAGTTCTTC. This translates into CASSSPGLVSYNEQFF.

This CDR3 reads CAVSSVIQETQYF. Here the CDR3 DNA reads TGTGCCGTATCTAGCGTGATCCAAGAGACCCAGTACTTC. This rearrangement joins TRBV7-2 to TRBJ2-5; a possible D gene is TRBD2 (6 bases). The CDR3 has 13 residues. V was cut by 11 bases and J by 1 base, with 14 bases left in between. In germline, CDR1 is SGHTA, CDR2 FQGNSA.

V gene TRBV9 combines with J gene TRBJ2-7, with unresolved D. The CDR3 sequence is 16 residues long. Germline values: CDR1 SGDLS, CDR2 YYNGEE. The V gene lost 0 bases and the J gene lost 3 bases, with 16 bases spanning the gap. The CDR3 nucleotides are TGTGCCAGCAGCGTAGGTGGGGTCATTTTCGGCTACGAGCAGTACGTC. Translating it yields CASSVGGVIFGYEQYV.

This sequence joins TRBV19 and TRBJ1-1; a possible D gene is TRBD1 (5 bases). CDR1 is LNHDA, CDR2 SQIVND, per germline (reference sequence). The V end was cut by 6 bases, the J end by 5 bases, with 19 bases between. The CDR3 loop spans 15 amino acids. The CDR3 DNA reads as TGTGCCAGTAGGAAGGAGGGGCTCCCGTTGACTGAAGCTTTCTTT. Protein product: CASRKEGLPLTEAFF.

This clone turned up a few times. CDR3 region: CASSLTGAGANVLTF. The CDR3 nucleotides read TGTGCCAGCAGCTTGACTGGGGCTGGGGCCAACGTCCTGACTTTC. V is TRBV5-8 and J is TRBJ2-6; D gene unclear. The CDR3 has 15 amino acids. V shed 1 base and J shed 2 bases, with 7 bases lying between them. Germline CDR1 is SGHTS and CDR2 is YDEGEE.